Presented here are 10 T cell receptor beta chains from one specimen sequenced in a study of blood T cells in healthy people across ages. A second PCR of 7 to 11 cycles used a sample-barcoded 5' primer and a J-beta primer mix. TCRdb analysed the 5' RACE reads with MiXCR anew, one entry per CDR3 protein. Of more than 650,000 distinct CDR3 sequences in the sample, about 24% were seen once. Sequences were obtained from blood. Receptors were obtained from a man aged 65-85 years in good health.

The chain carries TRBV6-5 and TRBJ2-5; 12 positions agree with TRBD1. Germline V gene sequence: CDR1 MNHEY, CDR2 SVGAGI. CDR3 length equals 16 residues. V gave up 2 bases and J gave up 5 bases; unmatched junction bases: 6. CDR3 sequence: CASSYGTGGSDETQYF. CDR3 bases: TGTGCCAGCAGTTACGGGACAGGGGGCTCGGATGAGACCCAGTACTTC.

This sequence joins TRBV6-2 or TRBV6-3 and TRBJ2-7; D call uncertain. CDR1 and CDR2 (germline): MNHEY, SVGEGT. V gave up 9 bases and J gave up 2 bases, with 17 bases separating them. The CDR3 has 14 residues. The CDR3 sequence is CASKKAGAPYEQYV. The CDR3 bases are TGTGCCAGTAAGAAGGCCGGAGCCCCCTACGAGCAGTACGTC.

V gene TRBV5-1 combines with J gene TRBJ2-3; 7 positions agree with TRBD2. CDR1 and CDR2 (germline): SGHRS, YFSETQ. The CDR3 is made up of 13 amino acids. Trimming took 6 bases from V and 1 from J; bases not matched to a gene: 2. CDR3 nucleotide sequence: TGCGCCAGCACTCGGGAGGGCACAGATACGCAGTATTTT. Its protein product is CASTREGTDTQYF.

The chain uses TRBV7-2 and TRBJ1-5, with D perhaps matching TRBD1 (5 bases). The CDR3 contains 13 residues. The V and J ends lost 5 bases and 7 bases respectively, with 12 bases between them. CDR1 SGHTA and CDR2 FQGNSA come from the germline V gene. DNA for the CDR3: TGTGCCAGCAGCCCGGACACCCGGCAGCCCCAGCATTTT. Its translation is CASSPDTRQPQHF.

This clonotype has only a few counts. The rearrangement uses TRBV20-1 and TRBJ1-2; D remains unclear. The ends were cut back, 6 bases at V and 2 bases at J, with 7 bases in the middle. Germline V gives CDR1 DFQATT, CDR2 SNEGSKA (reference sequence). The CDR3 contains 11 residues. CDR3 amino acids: CSARSNYGYTF. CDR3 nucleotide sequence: TGCAGTGCGAGGTCCAACTATGGCTACACCTTC.

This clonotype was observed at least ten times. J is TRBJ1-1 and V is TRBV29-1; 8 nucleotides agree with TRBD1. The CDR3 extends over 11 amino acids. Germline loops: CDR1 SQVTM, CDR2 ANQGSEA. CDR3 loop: CTATGVTEAFF. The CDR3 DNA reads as TGCACCGCGACAGGGGTCACTGAAGCTTTCTTT.

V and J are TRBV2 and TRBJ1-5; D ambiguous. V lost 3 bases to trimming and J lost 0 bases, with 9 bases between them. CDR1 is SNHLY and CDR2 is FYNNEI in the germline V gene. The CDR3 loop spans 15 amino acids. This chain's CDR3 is CASSDRINSNQPQHF. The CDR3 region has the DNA TGTGCCAGCAGTGACAGGATCAATAGCAATCAGCCCCAGCATTTT.

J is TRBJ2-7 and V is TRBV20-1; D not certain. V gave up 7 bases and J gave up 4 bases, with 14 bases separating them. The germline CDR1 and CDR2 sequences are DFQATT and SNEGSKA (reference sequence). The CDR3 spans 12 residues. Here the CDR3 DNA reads TGCAGTGGGGAAGGGATCTCTTACGAGCAGTACTTC. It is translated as CSGEGISYEQYF.

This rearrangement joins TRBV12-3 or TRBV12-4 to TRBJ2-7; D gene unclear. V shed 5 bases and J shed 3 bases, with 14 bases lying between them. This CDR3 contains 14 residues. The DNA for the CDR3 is TGTGCCAGCAGTGCCGCCGGCCCACTCTACGAGCAGTACTTC. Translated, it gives CASSAAGPLYEQYF.

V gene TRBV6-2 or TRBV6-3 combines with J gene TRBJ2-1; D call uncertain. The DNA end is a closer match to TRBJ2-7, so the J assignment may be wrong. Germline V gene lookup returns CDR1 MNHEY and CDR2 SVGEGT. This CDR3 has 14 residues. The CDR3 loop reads CASSYGLQYYEQYV. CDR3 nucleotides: TGTGCCAGCAGTTACGGTTTGCAGTACTACGAGCAGTACGTC.